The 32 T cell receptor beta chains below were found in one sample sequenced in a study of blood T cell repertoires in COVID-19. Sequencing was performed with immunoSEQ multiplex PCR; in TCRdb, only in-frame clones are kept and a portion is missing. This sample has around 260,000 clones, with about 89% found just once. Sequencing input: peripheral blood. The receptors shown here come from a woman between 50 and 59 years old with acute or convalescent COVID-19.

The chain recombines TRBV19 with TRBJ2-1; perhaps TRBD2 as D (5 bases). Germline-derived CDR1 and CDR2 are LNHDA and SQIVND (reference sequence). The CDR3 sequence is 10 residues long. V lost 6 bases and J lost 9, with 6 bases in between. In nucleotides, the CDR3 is TGTGCCAGTAGCGGGATTGAGCAGTTCTTC. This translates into CASSGIEQFF.

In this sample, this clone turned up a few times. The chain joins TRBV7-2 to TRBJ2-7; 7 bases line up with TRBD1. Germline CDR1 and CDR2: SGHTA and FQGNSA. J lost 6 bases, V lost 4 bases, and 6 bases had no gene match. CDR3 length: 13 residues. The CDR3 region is CASSSTGYGEQYF. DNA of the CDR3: TGTGCCAGCAGCTCGACAGGGTATGGCGAGCAGTACTTC.

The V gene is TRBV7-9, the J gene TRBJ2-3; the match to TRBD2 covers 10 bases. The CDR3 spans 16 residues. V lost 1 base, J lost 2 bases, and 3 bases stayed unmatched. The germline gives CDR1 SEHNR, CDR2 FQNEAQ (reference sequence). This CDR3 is CASSLELAGPTDTQYF. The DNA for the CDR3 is TGTGCCAGCAGCTTAGAACTAGCGGGGCCCACAGATACGCAGTATTTT.

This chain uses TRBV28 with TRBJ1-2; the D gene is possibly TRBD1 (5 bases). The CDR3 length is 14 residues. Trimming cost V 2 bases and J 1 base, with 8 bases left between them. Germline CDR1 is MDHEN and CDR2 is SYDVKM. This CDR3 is CASSLGADNYGYTF. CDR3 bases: TGTGCCAGCAGTTTAGGGGCGGATAACTATGGCTACACCTTC.

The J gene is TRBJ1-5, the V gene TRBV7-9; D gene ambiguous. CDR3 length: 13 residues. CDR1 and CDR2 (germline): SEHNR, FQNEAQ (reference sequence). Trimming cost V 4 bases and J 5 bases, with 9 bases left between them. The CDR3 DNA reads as TGTGCCAGCAGCTACAGAGAAGATCAGCCCCAGCATTTT. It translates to CASSYREDQPQHF.

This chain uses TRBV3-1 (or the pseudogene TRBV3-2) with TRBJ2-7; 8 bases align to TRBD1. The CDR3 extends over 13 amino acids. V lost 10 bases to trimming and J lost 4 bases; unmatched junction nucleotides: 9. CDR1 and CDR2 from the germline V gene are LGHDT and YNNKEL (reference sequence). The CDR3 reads CATIGQGTYEQYF. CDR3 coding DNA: TGTGCCACTATAGGACAGGGTACTTACGAGCAGTACTTC.

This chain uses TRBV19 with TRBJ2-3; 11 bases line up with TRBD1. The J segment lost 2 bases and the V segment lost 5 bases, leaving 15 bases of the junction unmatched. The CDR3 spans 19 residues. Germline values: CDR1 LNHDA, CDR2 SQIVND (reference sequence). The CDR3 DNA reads TGTGCCAGTAGTCCTCACCCGGGACAGGGGGGGAAATTCACAGATACGCAGTATTTT. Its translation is CASSPHPGQGGKFTDTQYF.

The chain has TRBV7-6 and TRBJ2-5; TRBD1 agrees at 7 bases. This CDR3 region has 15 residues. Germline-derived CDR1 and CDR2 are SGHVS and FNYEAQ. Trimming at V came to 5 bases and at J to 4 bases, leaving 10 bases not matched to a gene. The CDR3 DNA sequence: TGTGCCAGCAGCCGCAAGGGGGCAGGGATAGAGACCCAGTACTTC. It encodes CASSRKGAGIETQYF.

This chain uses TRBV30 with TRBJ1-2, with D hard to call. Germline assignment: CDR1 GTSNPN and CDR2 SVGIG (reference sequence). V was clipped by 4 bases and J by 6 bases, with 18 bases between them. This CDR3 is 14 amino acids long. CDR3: CAWTQNRVLDGYTF. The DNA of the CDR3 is TGTGCCTGGACTCAAAATCGGGTTTTGGATGGCTACACCTTC.

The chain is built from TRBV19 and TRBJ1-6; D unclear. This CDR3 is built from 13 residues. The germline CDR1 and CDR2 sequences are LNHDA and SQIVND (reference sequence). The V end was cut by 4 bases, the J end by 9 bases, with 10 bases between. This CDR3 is CASSNFGVSPLHF. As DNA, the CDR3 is TGTGCCAGTAGTAATTTCGGTGTTTCACCCCTCCACTTT.

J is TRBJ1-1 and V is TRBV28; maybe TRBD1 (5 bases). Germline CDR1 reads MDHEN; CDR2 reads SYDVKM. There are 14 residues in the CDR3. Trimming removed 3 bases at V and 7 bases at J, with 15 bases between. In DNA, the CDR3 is TGTGCCAGCAGTTTGGGACCCTTGGGGGGTGAAGCTTTCTTT. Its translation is CASSLGPLGGEAFF.

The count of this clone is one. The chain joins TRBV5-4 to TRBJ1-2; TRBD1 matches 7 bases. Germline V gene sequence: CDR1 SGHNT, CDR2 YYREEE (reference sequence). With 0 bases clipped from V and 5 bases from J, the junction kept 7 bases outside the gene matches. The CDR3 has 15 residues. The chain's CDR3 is CASSLDQGVGYGYTF. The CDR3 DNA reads TGTGCCAGCAGCTTGGATCAGGGGGTCGGGTATGGCTACACCTTC.

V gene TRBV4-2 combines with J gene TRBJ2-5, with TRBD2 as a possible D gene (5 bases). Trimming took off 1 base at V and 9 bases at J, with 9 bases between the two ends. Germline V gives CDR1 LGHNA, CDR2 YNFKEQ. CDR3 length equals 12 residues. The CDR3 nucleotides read TGTGCCAGCAGCCAAGCCCCCGGGGCCCAGTACTTC. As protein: CASSQAPGAQYF.

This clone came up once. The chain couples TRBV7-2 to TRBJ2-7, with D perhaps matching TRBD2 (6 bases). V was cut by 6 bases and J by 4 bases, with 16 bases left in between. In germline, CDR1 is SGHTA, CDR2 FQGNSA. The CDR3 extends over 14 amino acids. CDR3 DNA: TGTGCCAGCAGTTCTCGAGGGAGGTATTACGAGCAGTACTTC. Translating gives CASSSRGRYYEQYF.

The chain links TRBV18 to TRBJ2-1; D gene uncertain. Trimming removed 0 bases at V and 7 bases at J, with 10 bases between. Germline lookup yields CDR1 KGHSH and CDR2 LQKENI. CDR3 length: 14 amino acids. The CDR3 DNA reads TGTGCCAGCTCACCACCTTCGGTAGCAAATGAGCAGTTCTTC. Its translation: CASSPPSVANEQFF.

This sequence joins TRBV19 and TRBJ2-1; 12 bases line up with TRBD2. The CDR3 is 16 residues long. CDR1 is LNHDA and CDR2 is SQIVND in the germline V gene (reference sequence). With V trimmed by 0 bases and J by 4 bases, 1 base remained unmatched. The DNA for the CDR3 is TGTGCCAGTAGTATAGAAGGGACTAGCGGGTACAATGAGCAGTTCTTC. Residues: CASSIEGTSGYNEQFF. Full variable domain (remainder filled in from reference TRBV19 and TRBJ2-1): DGGITQSPKYLFRKEGQNVTLSCEQNLNHDAMYWYRQDPGQGLRLIYYSQIVNDFQKGDIAEGYSVSREKKESFPLTVTSAQKNPTAFYLCASSIEGTSGYNEQFFGPGTRLTVL.

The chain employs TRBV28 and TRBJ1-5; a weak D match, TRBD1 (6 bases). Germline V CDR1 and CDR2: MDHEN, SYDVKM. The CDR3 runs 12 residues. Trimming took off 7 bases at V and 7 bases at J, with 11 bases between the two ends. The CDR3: CASTEGGQPQHF. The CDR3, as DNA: TGTGCCAGCACCGAGGGGGGGCAGCCCCAGCATTTT.

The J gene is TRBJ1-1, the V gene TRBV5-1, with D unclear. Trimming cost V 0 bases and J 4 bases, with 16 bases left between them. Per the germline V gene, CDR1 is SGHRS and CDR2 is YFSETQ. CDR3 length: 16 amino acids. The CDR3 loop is CASSLEFGQEFTEAFF. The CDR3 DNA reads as TGCGCCAGCAGCTTGGAGTTTGGGCAGGAATTCACTGAAGCTTTCTTT.

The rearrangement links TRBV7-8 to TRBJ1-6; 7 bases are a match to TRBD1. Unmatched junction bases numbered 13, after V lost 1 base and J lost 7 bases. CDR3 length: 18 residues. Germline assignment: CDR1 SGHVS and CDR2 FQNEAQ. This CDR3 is CASSLEVGAGGINSPLHF. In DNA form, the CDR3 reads TGTGCCAGCAGCTTAGAAGTGGGAGCAGGGGGGATAAATTCACCCCTCCACTTT.

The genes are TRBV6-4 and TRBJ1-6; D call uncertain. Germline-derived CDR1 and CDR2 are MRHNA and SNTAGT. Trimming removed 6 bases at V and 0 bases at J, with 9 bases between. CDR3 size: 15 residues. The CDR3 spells CASRVESSYNSPLHF. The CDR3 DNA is TGTGCCAGCAGAGTGGAGAGCTCCTATAATTCACCCCTCCACTTT.

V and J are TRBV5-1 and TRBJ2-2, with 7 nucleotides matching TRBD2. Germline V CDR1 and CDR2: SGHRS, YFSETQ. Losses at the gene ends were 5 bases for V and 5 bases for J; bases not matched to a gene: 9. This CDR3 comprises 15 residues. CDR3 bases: TGCGCCAGCAGTTTCCTAGCGGTAGCGACCGGGGAGCTGTTTTTT. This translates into CASSFLAVATGELFF.

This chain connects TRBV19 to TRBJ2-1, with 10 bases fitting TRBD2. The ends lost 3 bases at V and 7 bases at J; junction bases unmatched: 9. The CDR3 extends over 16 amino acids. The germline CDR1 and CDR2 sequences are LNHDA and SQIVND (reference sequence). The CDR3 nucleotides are TGTGCCAGTAGTATCATCCCTAGCGGGAGTAGTAATGAGCAGTTCTTC. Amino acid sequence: CASSIIPSGSSNEQFF.

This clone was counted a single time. The CDR3 region has the DNA TGTGCCAGCATGGGACTCTACTTGAACACCGGGGAGCTGTTTTTT. Protein product: CASMGLYLNTGELFF. This chain links TRBV7-9 with TRBJ2-2; perhaps TRBD2 as D (6 bases). Per germline, CDR1 SEHNR and CDR2 FQNEAQ (reference sequence). The CDR3 is 15 residues long. V was cut by 7 bases and J by 1 base, with 13 bases left in between.

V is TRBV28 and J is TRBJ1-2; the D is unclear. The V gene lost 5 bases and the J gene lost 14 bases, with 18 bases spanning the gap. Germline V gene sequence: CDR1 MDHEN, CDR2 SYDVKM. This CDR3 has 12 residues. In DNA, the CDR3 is TGTGCCAGCAGTCCCCGGGATCTCTACAGAACCTTC. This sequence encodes CASSPRDLYRTF.

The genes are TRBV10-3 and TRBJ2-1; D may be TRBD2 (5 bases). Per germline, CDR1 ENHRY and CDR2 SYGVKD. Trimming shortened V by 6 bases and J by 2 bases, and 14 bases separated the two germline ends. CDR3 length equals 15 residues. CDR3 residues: CAIRSLADAYNEQFF. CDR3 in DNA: TGTGCCATCAGAAGCCTAGCAGACGCCTACAATGAGCAGTTCTTC.

The CDR3 protein is CASRPGHLNTEAFF. CDR3 nucleotide sequence: TGTGCCAGTAGACCGGGACACTTGAACACTGAAGCTTTCTTT. The V gene is TRBV19, the J gene TRBJ1-1; D possibly corresponds to TRBD1 (6 bases). With 6 bases removed from V and 0 bases from J, the gap between germline ends came to 11 bases. Looked up from germline, CDR1 is LNHDA and CDR2 is SQIVND (reference sequence). This CDR3 contains 14 residues.

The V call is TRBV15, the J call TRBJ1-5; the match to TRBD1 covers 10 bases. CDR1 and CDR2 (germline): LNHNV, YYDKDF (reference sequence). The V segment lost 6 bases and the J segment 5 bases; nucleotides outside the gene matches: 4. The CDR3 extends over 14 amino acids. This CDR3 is CATRRQGADQPQHF. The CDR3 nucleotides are TGTGCCACCAGGAGACAGGGGGCTGATCAGCCCCAGCATTTT.

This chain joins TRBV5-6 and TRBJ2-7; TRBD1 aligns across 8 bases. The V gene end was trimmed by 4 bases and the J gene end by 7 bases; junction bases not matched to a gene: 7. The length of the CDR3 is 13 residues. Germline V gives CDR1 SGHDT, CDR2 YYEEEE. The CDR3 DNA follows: TGTGCCAGCAGCAGGACAGGGTACGGGGAGCAGTACTTC. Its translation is CASSRTGYGEQYF. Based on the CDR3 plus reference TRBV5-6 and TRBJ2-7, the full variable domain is DAGVTQSPTHLIKTRGQQVTLRCSPKSGHDTVSWYQQALGQGPQFIFQYYEEEERQRGNFPDRFSGHQFPNYSSELNVNALLLGDSALYLCASSRTGYGEQYFGPGTRLTVT.

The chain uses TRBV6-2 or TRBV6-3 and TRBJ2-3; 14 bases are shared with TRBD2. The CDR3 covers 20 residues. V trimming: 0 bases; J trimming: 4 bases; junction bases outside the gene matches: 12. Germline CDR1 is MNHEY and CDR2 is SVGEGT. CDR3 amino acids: CASSYSTSGRALSEADTQYF. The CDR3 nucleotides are TGTGCCAGCAGTTACTCGACTAGCGGGAGGGCCTTGAGTGAGGCAGATACGCAGTATTTT.

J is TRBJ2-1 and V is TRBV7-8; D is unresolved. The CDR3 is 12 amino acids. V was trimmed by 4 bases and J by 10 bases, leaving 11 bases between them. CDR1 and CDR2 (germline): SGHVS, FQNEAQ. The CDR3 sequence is CASSSLLGEQFF. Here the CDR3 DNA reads TGTGCCAGCAGCTCCCTCCTCGGGGAGCAGTTCTTC.

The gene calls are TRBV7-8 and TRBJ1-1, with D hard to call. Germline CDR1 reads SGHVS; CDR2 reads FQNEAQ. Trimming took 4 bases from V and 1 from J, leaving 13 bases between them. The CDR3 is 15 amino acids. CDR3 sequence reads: CASSSEAQWNTEAFF. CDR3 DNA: TGTGCCAGCAGCTCAGAGGCGCAGTGGAACACTGAAGCTTTCTTT.

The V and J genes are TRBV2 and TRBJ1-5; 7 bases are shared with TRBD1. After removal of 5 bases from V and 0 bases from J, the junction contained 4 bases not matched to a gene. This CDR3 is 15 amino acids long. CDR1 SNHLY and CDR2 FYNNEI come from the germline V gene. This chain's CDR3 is CASSRQGYSNQPQHF. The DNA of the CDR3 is TGTGCCAGCAGTCGACAGGGCTATAGCAATCAGCCCCAGCATTTT.